This TCR beta chain derives from a study of T cell responses to AZD1222 COVID-19 vaccine. A remark on this clone: Its antigen is undetermined.

Germline V CDR1 and CDR2: GTSNPN, SVGIG (reference sequence). This CDR3 is built from 12 residues. Trimming pared 5 bases from V and 1 base from J, leaving 7 bases between. Broader study findings: Two doses of AZD1222 preceded a rise in Spike-specific TCR breadth and depth. Donors were mostly white British, more females; clonal diversity possibly underestimated. Nearly half of spike-specific TCRs reportedly go after variant regions that carry no mutations.

Using immunoSEQ multiplex PCR, the repertoire was profiled, and TCRdb retains in-frame clones only, with some absent. The repertoire holds around 120,000 clones, with around 86% as singletons. The genes are TRBV30 and TRBJ2-3; D gene ambiguous. Sequenced here: peripheral blood, sampled on day 0 of AZD1222 vaccination. The clonotype originates from an adult in good health. The CDR3, as DNA: TGTGCCTGGGTTGTGGGCACAGATACGCAGTATTTT. Translated: CAWVVGTDTQYF.